These 25 T cell receptor beta chains originate from one sample sequenced in a study of cytomegalovirus exposure and HLA in healthy donors. Primers: 60 Vbeta forward and 13 Jbeta reverse. Method: immunoSEQ multiplex PCR; TCRdb's copy keeps in-frame clones and lacks some. The repertoire holds under 130,000 clones, with roughly 15% as singletons. The source material was PBMCs. The receptors shown here come from a female donor in good health and CMV-seronegative.

In this sample, this clone turned up a few times. This chain uses TRBV15 with TRBJ2-1; TRBD2 aligns across 7 bases. The ends lost 6 bases at V and 9 bases at J; junction bases unmatched: 8. Germline V gene lookup returns CDR1 LNHNV and CDR2 YYDKDF (reference sequence). The CDR3 consists of 13 residues. The CDR3 loop is CATRGREFGEQFF. The CDR3, as DNA: TGTGCCACCAGAGGGCGGGAGTTCGGTGAGCAGTTCTTC.

The chain has TRBV25-1 and TRBJ2-3, with 7 positions matching TRBD2. Trimming took 5 bases from V and 2 from J; bases not matched to a gene: 7. This CDR3 region has 15 residues. CDR1 is MGHDK and CDR2 is SYGVNS in the germline V gene. The DNA of the CDR3 is TGTGCCAGCAGTATGGCTAGCGGTCTCACAGATACGCAGTATTTT. Its translation is CASSMASGLTDTQYF.

The V and J genes are TRBV27 and TRBJ2-7; 7 bases agree with TRBD1. The CDR3 runs to 13 residues. Germline CDR1 is MNHEY and CDR2 is SMNVEV (reference sequence). The V gene end was trimmed by 4 bases and the J gene end by 7 bases; junction bases not matched to a gene: 7. CDR3 sequence: CASSSTTGREQYF. CDR3 bases: TGTGCCAGCAGTTCCACGACAGGGCGGGAGCAGTACTTC.

The chain links TRBV27 to TRBJ2-7; D is possibly TRBD2 (5 bases). The CDR3 has 13 residues. Germline assignment: CDR1 MNHEY and CDR2 SMNVEV (reference sequence). V was clipped by 8 bases and J by 0 bases, with 11 bases between them. The CDR3 protein is CASFGRSSYEQYF. DNA for the CDR3: TGTGCCAGCTTTGGGAGAAGCTCCTACGAGCAGTACTTC.

The chain has TRBV29-1 and TRBJ2-7; 10 bases agree with TRBD1. The CDR3 covers 13 residues. J gave up 7 bases and V 1 base, and 4 bases lay outside the gene matches. Looked up from germline, CDR1 is SQVTM and CDR2 is ANQGSEA. CDR3 DNA: TGCAGCGTTGAAGGGGGGACAGGGGTTGAGCAGTACTTC. It is translated as CSVEGGTGVEQYF.

This clone was counted a few times. V gene TRBV28 combines with J gene TRBJ2-3; 7 nucleotides agree with TRBD1. Germline V gene data show CDR1 as MDHEN and CDR2 as SYDVKM. The CDR3 is made up of 15 amino acids. Trimming cost V 7 bases and J 3 bases; bases outside gene matches: 10. The CDR3 spells CASTPTGDVTDTQYF. CDR3 DNA: TGTGCCAGCACTCCTACAGGGGATGTTACAGATACGCAGTATTTT.

The gene calls are TRBV9 and TRBJ1-1; TRBD1 matches at 9 bases. With V trimmed by 2 bases and J by 1 base, 6 bases remained unmatched. The CDR3 spans 16 residues. Germline V gene data show CDR1 as SGDLS and CDR2 as YYNGEE. The CDR3 protein is CASSVTVDRGNTEAFF. As DNA, the CDR3 is TGTGCCAGCAGCGTGACGGTGGACAGGGGGAACACTGAAGCTTTCTTT.

A few counts support this clone. In DNA, the CDR3 is TGTGCCAGCAGGCCGATTTCTAGTCACGAGCAGTACTTC. Translated, it gives CASRPISSHEQYF. The chain carries TRBV5-4 and TRBJ2-7; no firm D call. The germline V gene has CDR1 SGHNT and CDR2 YYREEE (reference sequence). This CDR3 has 13 residues. Trimming removed 5 bases from V and 5 bases from J, with 14 bases in between.

The rearrangement joins TRBV4-1 to TRBJ1-6, with D uncertain. Germline CDR1 and CDR2: MGHRA and YSYEKL. The V gene lost 4 bases and the J gene lost 10 bases, with 17 bases spanning the gap. The CDR3 is 15 residues long. The CDR3 DNA sequence: TGCGCCAGCAGCCTGGGTAGAGGGAGTGGCTCACCCCTCCACTTT. This encodes CASSLGRGSGSPLHF.

J is TRBJ1-2 and V is TRBV7-2; TRBD1 is a possible D gene (6 bases). The V and J ends lost 6 bases and 8 bases respectively, with 19 bases between them. From germline, CDR1 is SGHTA and CDR2 FQGNSA. This CDR3 is 14 amino acids long. The CDR3 region is CASSTTGSSWGYTF. CDR3 sequence (DNA): TGTGCCAGCAGTACCACAGGGAGTTCGTGGGGCTACACCTTC.

This clone turned up a few times. The V call is TRBV5-6, the J call TRBJ1-2; tentative D call: TRBD1 (5 bases). V was cut by 0 bases and J by 5 bases, with 20 bases left in between. This CDR3 has 17 amino acids. CDR1 and CDR2 from the germline V gene are SGHDT and YYEEEE. As DNA, the CDR3 is TGTGCCAGCAGCTTGGAGGGTACCTGGGGCGCAAAGTATGGCTACACCTTC. It yields the protein CASSLEGTWGAKYGYTF. The full variable domain, its missing parts supplied by reference TRBV5-6 and TRBJ1-2, is DAGVTQSPTHLIKTRGQQVTLRCSPKSGHDTVSWYQQALGQGPQFIFQYYEEEERQRGNFPDRFSGHQFPNYSSELNVNALLLGDSALYLCASSLEGTWGAKYGYTFGSGTRLTVV.

This clone appeared a few times. The V call is TRBV4-3, the J call TRBJ2-1, with 15 bases aligning to TRBD2. This CDR3 contains 15 residues. Germline CDR1 reads LGHNA; CDR2 reads YSLEER. J gave up 12 bases and V 3 bases, and 6 bases lay outside the gene matches. Written as DNA, the CDR3 is TGCGCCAGCAGCCATACCGGACTAGCGGGGGGGAGGCAGTTCTTC. Protein product: CASSHTGLAGGRQFF.

This chain joins TRBV7-3 and TRBJ2-3; TRBD2 agrees at 14 bases. Germline CDR1 SGHTA, CDR2 FQGTGA. The CDR3 contains 17 residues. Trimming took 0 bases from V and 3 from J; bases not matched to a gene: 2. CDR3 sequence: CASSLTRTSGRTDTQYF. In DNA form, the CDR3 reads TGTGCCAGCAGCTTAACAAGGACTAGCGGGAGGACAGATACGCAGTATTTT.

The V call is TRBV5-1, the J call TRBJ1-5; D gene uncertain. V lost 2 bases and J 1 base, leaving 10 bases between the germline ends. CDR3 size: 15 residues. Germline lookup yields CDR1 SGHRS and CDR2 YFSETQ. CDR3 residues: CASSLSGISNQPQHF. CDR3 sequence (DNA): TGCGCCAGCAGCTTATCGGGGATAAGCAATCAGCCCCAGCATTTT.

The chain joins TRBV28 to TRBJ2-7; D uncertain. V dropped 1 base and J dropped 0 bases, with 10 bases sitting between them. Germline-derived CDR1 and CDR2 are MDHEN and SYDVKM. The CDR3 loop spans 15 amino acids. The CDR3 DNA is TGTGCCAGCAGTTTATTTAGTCATAGCTCCTACGAGCAGTACTTC. Its protein product is CASSLFSHSSYEQYF.

This chain uses TRBV29-1 with TRBJ1-2; the D gene is possibly TRBD1 (5 bases). The CDR3 totals 12 residues. Germline CDR1 is SQVTM and CDR2 is ANQGSEA. Trimming left V 3 bases short and J 3 bases short, with 8 bases between. This CDR3 reads CSVDKTDYGYTF. Written as DNA, the CDR3 is TGCAGCGTTGACAAGACAGACTATGGCTACACCTTC.

CDR3 region: CASSYNREGTEAFF. CDR3 nucleotide sequence: TGCGCCAGCAGCTACAACAGGGAGGGCACTGAAGCTTTCTTT. This chain links TRBV4-3 with TRBJ1-1; TRBD1 might be the D (6 bases). CDR3 size: 14 residues. V was shortened by 5 bases and J by 4 bases, with 14 bases between the two germline ends. Germline-derived CDR1 and CDR2 are LGHNA and YSLEER.

This clone was seen a few times. The chain uses TRBV30 and TRBJ1-6; D gene uncertain. Germline CDR1 reads GTSNPN; CDR2 reads SVGIG (reference sequence). The V end lost 0 bases, the J end lost 0 bases, and 12 bases lay between the germline ends. This CDR3 has 17 amino acids. CDR3 nucleotide sequence: TGTGCCTGGAGTGTGGCGGGAAGCAGCTCCTATAATTCACCCCTCCACTTT. Its protein is CAWSVAGSSSYNSPLHF.

The DNA for the CDR3 is TGCGCCAGCAGTGAGGGGGTGGGACAGGGGGCAGGTGGCTACACCTTC. Translating it yields CASSEGVGQGAGGYTF. The chain is built from TRBV10-1 and TRBJ1-2, with 12 bases identical to TRBD1. Germline trimming cut 2 bases from V and 7 bases from J; bases unmatched to any gene: 8. The CDR3 has 16 residues. CDR1 WNHNN and CDR2 SYGVQD come from the germline V gene (reference sequence).

The chain uses TRBV5-1 and TRBJ1-2, with TRBD1 matching over 9 bases. This CDR3 contains 15 residues. Germline trimming cut 4 bases from V and 9 bases from J; bases unmatched to any gene: 13. Germline CDR1 reads SGHRS; CDR2 reads YFSETQ. This CDR3 is CASSPEPGTGLSYTF. The CDR3 region has the DNA TGCGCCAGCAGCCCTGAACCCGGGACAGGGTTGAGCTACACCTTC.

This clone has just a few counts. This chain's CDR3 is CASSSTGAASPLHF. CDR3 DNA sequence: TGTGCCAGCAGTTCGACAGGGGCGGCTTCACCCCTCCACTTT. V is TRBV6-5 and J is TRBJ1-6; TRBD1 agrees at 8 bases. CDR3 length: 14 amino acids. J lost 9 bases, V lost 4 bases, and 5 bases had no gene match. The germline V gene has CDR1 MNHEY and CDR2 SVGAGI.

This clone was counted only a few times. The V and J genes are TRBV30 and TRBJ2-1, with TRBD1 identical over 11 bases. There are 11 residues in the CDR3. J lost 14 bases, V lost 2 bases, and 2 bases had no gene match. CDR1 is GTSNPN, CDR2 SVGIG, per germline (reference sequence). The CDR3 DNA is TGTGCCTGGAGTAGGACAGGGGGCGAGTTCTTC. Translated, it gives CAWSRTGGEFF. The full variable domain, with the rest looked up from reference TRBV30 and TRBJ2-1, is SQTIHQWPATLVQPVGSPLSLECTVEGTSNPNLYWYRQAAGRGLQLLFYSVGIGQISSEVPQNLSASRPQDRQFILSSKKLLLSDSGFYLCAWSRTGGEFFGPGTRLTVL.

This clone came up a few times. The V call is TRBV7-9, the J call TRBJ1-1; no reliable D call. Germline V gene lookup returns CDR1 SEHNR and CDR2 FQNEAQ (reference sequence). Trimming left V 3 bases short and J 11 bases short, with 16 bases between. CDR3 size: 13 residues. The CDR3 sequence: CASSFGPTNDAFF. CDR3 coding DNA: TGTGCCAGCAGCTTCGGGCCGACTAACGACGCTTTCTTT.

This clone has only a few counts. This rearrangement joins TRBV5-6 to TRBJ1-1, with TRBD1 as a possible D gene (6 bases). CDR1 is SGHDT, CDR2 YYEEEE, per germline. This CDR3 has 13 residues. V gave up 5 bases and J gave up 3 bases, with 11 bases separating them. Here the CDR3 reads CASRLTGYTEAFF. The DNA of the CDR3 is TGTGCCAGCAGGCTTACAGGGTACACTGAAGCTTTCTTT.

The rearrangement uses TRBV6-1 and TRBJ2-5, with TRBD1 matching 10 bases. CDR1 is MNHNS and CDR2 is SASEGT in the germline V gene. The CDR3 totals 14 residues. Trimming removed 6 bases from V and 5 bases from J; junction bases left unmatched: 6. The CDR3 DNA follows: TGTGCCAGCAGGGGACAGGGGTTAGAGGAGACCCAGTACTTC. Protein sequence: CASRGQGLEETQYF.